Detailed here is one T cell receptor beta chain. As yet, its antigen is unknown. Trimming removed 5 bases from V and 4 bases from J, with 15 bases in between. CDR3 size: 15 residues. Germline V lookup: CDR1 MNHEY, CDR2 SMNVEV (reference sequence). This sample is drawn from a study of shared clonotypes between healthy human individuals. Study summary: The composition of the donors was a couple of women and a few men aged 18 to 49. The study's findings and limits: Naive subsets typically showed greater estimated richness than memory subsets.

On sorted subsets, replicate PCRs used 200 to 250 ng DNA, or about 30,000 T cell genomes. Produced via immunoSEQ multiplex PCR; TCRdb's table is partial and in-frame only. The sample records more than 600,000 clones, 92% being singletons. Naive CD8 cells comprised CD45RO-negative, CCR7-positively selected cells, excluding terminally differentiated effector memory CD45RA+ cells. The chain has TRBV27 and TRBJ2-1; D remains unclear. The clonotype was recovered from a man under 40 in good health. Sequencing used naive CD8+ T cells sorted from blood. As DNA, the CDR3 is TGTGCCAGCAGTCTCTTTGGGGTTGGTTACAATGAGCAGTTCTTC. Protein product: CASSLFGVGYNEQFF.